This T cell receptor (beta chain) was identified during a study of beta chain features in type 1 diabetes. Germline-derived CDR1 and CDR2 are SGHTA and FQGNSA. V was cut by 5 bases and J by 4 bases, with 19 bases left in between. This CDR3 region has 16 residues. The authors reverse transcribed all of the isolated RNA, so sequencing captured expressed TCRB transcripts. Using immunoSEQ multiplex PCR, the repertoire was profiled, and TCRdb retains in-frame clones only, with some absent. Of around 500,000 clones in the sample, about an eighth were seen once. This clone was detected only a few times. The TCR was taken from a young woman in good health. Sequences were obtained from naive CD4+ T cells from blood. The chain combines TRBV7-2 with TRBJ2-3; a weak D match, TRBD2 (6 bases). The chain's CDR3 is CASSLRLGGGADTQYF. CDR3 coding DNA: TGTGCCAGCAGCCTACGTCTCGGGGGAGGAGCAGATACGCAGTATTTT.